The 6 T cell receptor beta chains below all came from one sample that was sequenced in a study of OX40 agonist ivuxolimab in advanced cancers. Data came from immunoSEQ multiplex PCR; TCRdb stores just in-frame clones and leaves some out. The sample yields about 22,000 clones, about 88% seen once. The material was CD4+ or CD8+ T cells sorted from blood, obtained in a trial of the OX40 agonist ivuxolimab. The receptors originated from an adult with an advanced solid tumor such as melanoma, head and neck, liver or kidney cancer.

V and J are TRBV28 and TRBJ2-5, with 7 bases matching TRBD1. This CDR3 contains 14 residues. V trimming: 5 bases; J trimming: 5 bases; junction bases outside the gene matches: 8. Germline CDR1 is MDHEN and CDR2 is SYDVKM. The CDR3 sequence is CASSPYRGGETQYF. As DNA, the CDR3 is TGTGCCAGCAGTCCGTACAGGGGCGGGGAGACCCAGTACTTC.

The genes are TRBV19 and TRBJ1-2, with 9 bases fitting TRBD1. The germline CDR1 and CDR2 sequences are LNHDA and SQIVND (reference sequence). V was clipped by 2 bases and J by 4 bases; unmatched bases: 8. The CDR3 is made up of 16 amino acids. CDR3 amino acids: CASSIREQGAIYGYTF. The CDR3 DNA is TGTGCCAGTAGTATAAGGGAACAGGGGGCGATCTATGGCTACACCTTC.

J is TRBJ2-7 and V is TRBV19; TRBD1 agrees at 9 bases. The junction had 8 bases not matched to a gene; V was cut back by 1 base and J by 4 bases. CDR3 size: 16 residues. Germline CDR1 and CDR2: LNHDA and SQIVND (reference sequence). The CDR3 spells CASSIAPGTGFYEQYF. CDR3 nucleotide sequence: TGTGCCAGTAGTATAGCCCCCGGGACAGGGTTTTACGAGCAGTACTTC.

V gene TRBV30 combines with J gene TRBJ2-1, with TRBD1 matching 10 bases. Germline CDR1 GTSNPN, CDR2 SVGIG (reference sequence). CDR3 size: 13 residues. Trimming took 2 bases from V and 9 from J; bases not matched to a gene: 4. CDR3 in DNA: TGTGCCTGGAGTCCGACAGGGGGCGTTGAGCAGTTCTTC. It encodes CAWSPTGGVEQFF. The variable domain in full, with the rest retrieved from reference TRBV30 and TRBJ2-1, is SQTIHQWPATLVQPVGSPLSLECTVEGTSNPNLYWYRQAAGRGLQLLFYSVGIGQISSEVPQNLSASRPQDRQFILSSKKLLLSDSGFYLCAWSPTGGVEQFFGPGTRLTVL.

The V and J genes are TRBV29-1 and TRBJ2-1; D is unclear. Germline values: CDR1 SQVTM, CDR2 ANQGSEA. V lost 4 bases and J lost 6, with 13 bases in between. The CDR3 has 13 residues. The CDR3 protein is CSVVFVQSNEQFF. As DNA, the CDR3 is TGCAGCGTTGTCTTTGTGCAGTCCAATGAGCAGTTCTTC.

This CDR3 is CASSPGQGAYGYTF. CDR3 bases: TGCGCCAGCAGCCCGGGACAGGGGGCATATGGCTACACCTTC. The chain links TRBV4-3 to TRBJ1-2, with 12 bases matching TRBD1. The germline V gene encodes CDR1 LGHNA and CDR2 YSLEER. J lost 5 bases, V lost 4 bases, and 2 bases had no gene match. The CDR3 covers 14 residues.